This entry is about one T cell receptor beta chain. Its antigen is as yet unknown. Trimming removed 0 bases from V and 3 bases from J, with 10 bases in between. The germline gives CDR1 SGDLS, CDR2 YYNGEE. CDR3 length equals 15 residues. This table comes from immunoSEQ multiplex PCR, and its TCRdb copy is limited to in-frame clones, with some not included. The table has nearly 2 million clones, approximately 94% seen once; the top ten hold roughly 1%. This entry belongs to a study of shared clonotypes between healthy human individuals. CD45RO-negative cells were positively selected for CCR7, leaving out terminally differentiated effector memory CD45RA+ cells. Study-wide findings and caveats: Estimated clonotype richness was generally higher in naive than memory subsets. Sharing across a few donors was seen in roughly 5% of naive CD4 clonotypes.

The TCR originated in a young man in good health. Material: naive CD8+ T cells sorted from blood. This chain joins TRBV9 and TRBJ1-5; weak D call: TRBD1 (5 bases). The CDR3 DNA follows: TGTGCCAGCAGCGTAGATGGGGCGTACAATCAGCCCCAGCATTTT. Translating it yields CASSVDGAYNQPQHF.